The entry below gives a single T cell receptor (beta chain) sequence along with its context. Participants, 18 to 89 years old, spanned about 26 US areas. This CDR3 is built from 14 residues. Trimming removed 6 bases at V and 3 bases at J, with 12 bases between. Germline-derived CDR1 and CDR2 are SNHLY and FYNNEI. This specimen comes from a study of blood T cell repertoires in COVID-19. On the study more broadly: Acute and convalescent COVID-19 samples came from the United States, Italy and Spain. PBMCs, B-cell-depleted T cells, or T cells were the source of the cDNA or gDNA that made up the material.

In the authors' methods: Nucleated cell counts were estimated from reference gene primer amplification. TCRdb's table, derived via immunoSEQ multiplex PCR, lists solely in-frame clones and lacks some. The DNA was the basis for D and trimming; V, J and clone size are from that table. Altogether about 440,000 clones are present, around 90% being singletons, with the ten largest covering approximately 2%. The chain uses TRBV2 and TRBJ1-5; D is possibly TRBD1 (6 bases). Sequencing input: PBMCs or T cells enriched from blood (not recorded which). This TCR came from a woman aged 18 to 35 with acute COVID-19. CDR3 bases: TGTGCCAGCAGAGAAACAGGGCCCAATCAGCCCCAGCATTTT. Encoded protein: CASRETGPNQPQHF.